Listed below are T cell receptor beta chains from one sample, sequenced in a study of Tregs in tolerant kidney transplant recipients. Sequenced by immunoSEQ multiplex PCR; TCRdb stores in-frame clones only, minus some. The data contain about 50,000 clones, approximately 89% of them singletons. The source was CD8+ T cells from blood (PBMCs), collected 12 months after the transplant. The source is a human patient who received a combined kidney and bone marrow transplant. Some T cells may be the graft donor's. Both conserved end residues are part of each CDR3. The D gene is left open where the match is weak. Clone size is given for some rows only: seen once, a few or many times, or a class if the clone is expanded.

cdr3_length	clone_size	j_call	d_call	v_call	cdr3_aa	cdr3_nt
14	few	TRBJ1-4	TRBD1	TRBV9	CASSGGTGYEKLFF	TGTGCCAGCAGCGGGGGGACAGGGTATGAAAAACTGTTTTTT
17	NA	TRBJ1-4	NA	TRBV15	CATSRDLYRATNEKLFF	TGTGCCACCAGCAGAGACCTCTACAGAGCCACAAATGAAAAACTGTTTTTT
12	once	TRBJ2-1	TRBD2	TRBV19	CASLSGYNEQFF	TGTGCCAGCCTTAGCGGGTACAATGAGCAGTTCTTC
16	NA	TRBJ2-7	TRBD1	TRBV15	CATSRDKGQVGYEQYF	TGTGCCACCAGCAGAGATAAAGGACAGGTGGGCTACGAGCAGTACTTC
18	once	TRBJ1-2	NA	TRBV11-1	CASSLGATGAPLIYGYTF	TGTGCCAGCAGCTTAGGGGCGACAGGAGCTCCTTTAATCTATGGCTACACCTTC
20	few	TRBJ1-6	NA	TRBV10-3	CAISDPDRLESIGHNSPLHF	TGTGCCATCAGTGACCCCGACAGGCTGGAGAGTATTGGGCATAATTCACCCCTCCACTTT
15	NA	TRBJ2-7	TRBD2	TRBV27	CASSKPGTSPYEQYF	TGTGCCAGCAGTAAACCCGGGACTAGCCCGTACGAGCAGTACTTC
15	NA	TRBJ2-5	NA	TRBV23-1	CASSRPTGRGETQYF	TGCGCCAGCAGTAGACCGACAGGTAGAGGTGAGACCCAGTACTTC
12	few	TRBJ2-7	NA	TRBV19	CASSVASGEQYF	TGTGCCAGTAGCGTCGCGTCAGGCGAGCAGTACTTC
15	NA	TRBJ2-3	TRBD2	TRBV13	CASSPTSGSTDTQYF	TGTGCCAGCAGCCCGACTAGCGGGAGCACAGATACGCAGTATTTT
13	NA	TRBJ1-1	NA	TRBV14	CASSQDREKEAFF	TGTGCCAGCAGCCAAGACAGGGAAAAAGAAGCTTTCTTT
15	NA	TRBJ2-5	TRBD2	TRBV7-3	CASSLISGRLETQYF	TGTGCCAGCAGCTTAATTAGCGGGAGACTAGAGACCCAGTACTTC
13	NA	TRBJ2-6	NA	TRBV13	CASSESGANVLTF	TGTGCCAGCAGCGAGTCCGGGGCCAACGTCCTGACTTTC
16	NA	TRBJ2-7	NA	TRBV9	CASSGRDRDNPYEQYF	TGTGCCAGCAGCGGTCGTGACCGGGACAACCCCTACGAGCAGTACTTC
14	NA	TRBJ2-1	TRBD1	TRBV13	CASSSRDRDNEQFF	TGTGCCAGCAGCTCCCGGGACAGGGATAATGAGCAGTTCTTC
16	NA	TRBJ2-6	NA	TRBV27	CASSPYSGVGANVLTF	TGTGCCAGCAGTCCTTACTCAGGGGTAGGGGCCAACGTCCTGACTTTC
14	NA	TRBJ1-2	TRBD1	TRBV6-6	CASTPQDRVGGYTF	TGTGCCAGCACTCCACAGGACAGGGTAGGCGGCTACACCTTC
13	NA	TRBJ2-1	TRBD1	TRBV27	CASSYRGNSEQFF	TGTGCCAGCAGCTACAGGGGAAATTCTGAGCAGTTCTTC
16	NA	TRBJ2-3	TRBD2	TRBV6-1	CASSDAGGPVADTQYF	TGTGCCAGCAGTGACGCGGGAGGGCCTGTTGCAGATACGCAGTATTTT
16	NA	TRBJ1-1	TRBD1	TRBV19	CASCVRDRGSCTEAFF	TGTGCCAGTTGCGTCCGGGACAGGGGATCTTGCACTGAAGCTTTCTTT
14	NA	TRBJ2-7	NA	TRBV29-1	CSVEGWDKSYEQYF	TGCAGCGTTGAGGGCTGGGACAAGTCCTACGAGCAGTACTTC
15	NA	TRBJ1-4	NA	TRBV5-6	CASSLAGATNEKLFF	TGTGCCAGCAGCTTGGCCGGGGCAACTAATGAAAAACTGTTTTTT
13	NA	TRBJ2-7	NA	TRBV30	CAGSSGFAYEQYF	TGTGCGGGAAGTTCAGGGTTTGCTTACGAGCAGTACTTC
14	NA	TRBJ1-5	NA	TRBV27	CATTPIGRGQPQHF	TGTGCCACCACCCCAATAGGGAGGGGTCAGCCCCAGCATTTT
15	NA	TRBJ1-2	TRBD1	TRBV27	CASSFLAGGHYGYTF	TGTGCCAGCAGTTTTTTAGCAGGGGGCCACTATGGCTACACCTTC
15	NA	TRBJ2-1	TRBD2	TRBV6-5	CASSNLAGVRNEQFF	TGTGCCAGCAGTAATCTAGCGGGGGTGAGGAATGAGCAGTTCTTC